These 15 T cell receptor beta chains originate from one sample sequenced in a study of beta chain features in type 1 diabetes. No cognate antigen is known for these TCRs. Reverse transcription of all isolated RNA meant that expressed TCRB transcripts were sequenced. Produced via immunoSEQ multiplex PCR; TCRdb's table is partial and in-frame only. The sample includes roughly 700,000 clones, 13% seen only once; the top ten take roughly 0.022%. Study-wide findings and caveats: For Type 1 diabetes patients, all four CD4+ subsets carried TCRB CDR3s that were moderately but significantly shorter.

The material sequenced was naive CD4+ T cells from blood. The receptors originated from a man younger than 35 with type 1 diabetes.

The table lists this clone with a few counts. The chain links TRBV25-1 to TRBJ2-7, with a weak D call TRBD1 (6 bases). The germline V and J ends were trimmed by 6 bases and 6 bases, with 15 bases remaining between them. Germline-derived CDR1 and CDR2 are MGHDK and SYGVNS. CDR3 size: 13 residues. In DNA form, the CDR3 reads TGTGCCAGCAGGAGTATAACAGGGTTCGAGCAGTACTTC. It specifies CASRSITGFEQYF.

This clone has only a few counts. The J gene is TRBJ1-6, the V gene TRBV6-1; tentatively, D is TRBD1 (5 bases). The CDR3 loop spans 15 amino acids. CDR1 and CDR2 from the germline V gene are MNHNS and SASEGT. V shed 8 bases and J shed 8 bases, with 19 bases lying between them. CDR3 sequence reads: CASGGATSWDSPLHF. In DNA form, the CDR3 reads TGTGCCAGCGGTGGGGCGACGTCCTGGGATTCACCCCTCCACTTT.

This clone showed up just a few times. Written as DNA, the CDR3 is TGTGCCAGCAGCTTGGGAGGTTACGGGGCCAACGTCCTGACTTTC. Its translation is CASSLGGYGANVLTF. J is TRBJ2-6 and V is TRBV5-8; D unclear. CDR1 is SGHTS and CDR2 is YDEGEE in the germline V gene. V was trimmed by 0 bases and J by 4 bases, leaving 8 bases between them. The CDR3 is 15 residues long.

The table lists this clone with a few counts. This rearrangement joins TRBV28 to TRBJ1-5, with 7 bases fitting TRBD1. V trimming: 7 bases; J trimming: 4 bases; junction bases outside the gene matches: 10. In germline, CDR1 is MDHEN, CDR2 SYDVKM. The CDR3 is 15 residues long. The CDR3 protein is CASTLTGVRNQPQHF. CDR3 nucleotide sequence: TGTGCCAGCACTCTTACAGGGGTAAGGAATCAGCCCCAGCATTTT. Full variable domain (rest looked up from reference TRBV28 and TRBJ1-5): DVKVTQSSRYLVKRTGEKVFLECVQDMDHENMFWYRQDPGLGLRLIYFSYDVKMKEKGDIPEGYSVSREKKERFSLILESASTNQTSMYLCASTLTGVRNQPQHFGDGTRLSIL.

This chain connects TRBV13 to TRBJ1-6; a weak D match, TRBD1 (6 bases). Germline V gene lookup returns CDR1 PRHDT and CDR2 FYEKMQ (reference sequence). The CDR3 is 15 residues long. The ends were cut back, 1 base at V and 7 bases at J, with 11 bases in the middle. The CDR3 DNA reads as TGTGCCAGCAGCTTAGACAGGGCTGGAAATTCACCCCTCCACTTT. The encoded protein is CASSLDRAGNSPLHF.

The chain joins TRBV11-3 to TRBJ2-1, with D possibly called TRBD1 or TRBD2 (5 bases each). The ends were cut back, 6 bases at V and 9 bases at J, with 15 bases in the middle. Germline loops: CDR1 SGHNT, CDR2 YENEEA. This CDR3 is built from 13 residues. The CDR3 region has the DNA TGTGCCAGCAGTCGTGAACCGGGACGTGAGCAGTTCTTC. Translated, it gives CASSREPGREQFF. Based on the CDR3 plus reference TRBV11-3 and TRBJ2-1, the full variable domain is EAGVVQSPRYKIIEKKQPVAFWCNPISGHNTLYWYLQNLGQGPELLIRYENEEAVDDSQLPKDRFSAERLKGVDSTLKIQPAELGDSAVYLCASSREPGREQFFGPGTRLTVL.

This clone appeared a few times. CDR3 region: CASSPQGGAANTGELFF. In DNA form, the CDR3 reads TGTGCCAGCAGCCCTCAAGGGGGGGCCGCGAACACCGGGGAGCTGTTTTTT. V usage is TRBV9 and J usage is TRBJ2-2; maybe TRBD2 (7 bases). The germline CDR1 and CDR2 sequences are SGDLS and YYNGEE. The CDR3 has 17 residues. Between the trimmed V and J ends, which lost 4 bases and 0 bases, there was a span of 16 bases.

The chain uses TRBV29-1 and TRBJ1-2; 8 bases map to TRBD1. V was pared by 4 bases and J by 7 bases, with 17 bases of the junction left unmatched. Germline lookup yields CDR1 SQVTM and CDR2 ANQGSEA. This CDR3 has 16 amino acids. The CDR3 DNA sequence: TGCAGCGTTGTAACCGAACACTCAGGGGGCCCTATTGGCTACACCTTC. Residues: CSVVTEHSGGPIGYTF.

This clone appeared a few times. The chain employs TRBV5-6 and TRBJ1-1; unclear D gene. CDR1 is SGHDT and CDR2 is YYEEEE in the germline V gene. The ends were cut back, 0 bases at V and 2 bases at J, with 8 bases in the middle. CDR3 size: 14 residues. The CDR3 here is CASSLAVGNTEAFF. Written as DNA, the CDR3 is TGTGCCAGCAGCTTGGCCGTCGGAAACACTGAAGCTTTCTTT.

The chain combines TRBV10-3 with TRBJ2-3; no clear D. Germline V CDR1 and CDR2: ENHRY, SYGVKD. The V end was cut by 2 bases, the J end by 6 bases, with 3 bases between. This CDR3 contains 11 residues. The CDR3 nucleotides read TGTGCCATCAGTGAGCTCGATACGCAGTATTTT. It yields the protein CAISELDTQYF.

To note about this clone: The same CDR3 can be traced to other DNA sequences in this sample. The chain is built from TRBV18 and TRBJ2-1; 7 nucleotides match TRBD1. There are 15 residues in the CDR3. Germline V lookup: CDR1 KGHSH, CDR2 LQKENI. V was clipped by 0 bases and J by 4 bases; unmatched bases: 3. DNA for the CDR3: TGTGCCAGCTCACCACCGGGACAGTCATACAATGAGCAGTTCTTC. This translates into CASSPPGQSYNEQFF.

CDR3 DNA sequence: TGTGCCAGCAGCTTACTAAGGGACACTGAAGCTTTCTTT. Its translation: CASSLLRDTEAFF. V and J are TRBV13 and TRBJ1-1; D uncertain. This CDR3 has 13 amino acids. The ends were cut back, 2 bases at V and 3 bases at J, with 7 bases in the middle. Germline V CDR1 and CDR2: PRHDT, FYEKMQ (reference sequence). The variable domain in full, completed from reference TRBV13 and TRBJ1-1, reads AAGVIQSPRHLIKEKRETATLKCYPIPRHDTVYWYQQGPGQDPQFLISFYEKMQSDKGSIPDRFSAQQFSDYHSELNMSSLELGDSALYFCASSLLRDTEAFFGQGTRLTVV.

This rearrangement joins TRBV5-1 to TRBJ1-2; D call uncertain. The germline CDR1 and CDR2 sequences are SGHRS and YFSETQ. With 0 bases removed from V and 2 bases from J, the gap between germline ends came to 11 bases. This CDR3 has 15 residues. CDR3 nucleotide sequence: TGCGCCAGCAGCTTGGATGTGACAACAAACTATGGCTACACCTTC. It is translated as CASSLDVTTNYGYTF.

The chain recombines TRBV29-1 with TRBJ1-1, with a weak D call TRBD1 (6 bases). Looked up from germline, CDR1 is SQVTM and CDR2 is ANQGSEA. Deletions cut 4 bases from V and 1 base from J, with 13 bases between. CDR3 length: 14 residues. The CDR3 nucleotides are TGCAGCGTTGGAGAGGGGGGGAAGAACACTGAAGCTTTCTTT. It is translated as CSVGEGGKNTEAFF. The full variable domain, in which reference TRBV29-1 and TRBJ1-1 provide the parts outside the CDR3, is SAVISQKPSRDICQRGTSLTIQCQVDSQVTMMFWYRQQPGQSLTLIATANQGSEATYESGFVIDKFPISRPNLTFSTLTVSNMSPEDSSIYLCSVGEGGKNTEAFFGQGTRLTVV.

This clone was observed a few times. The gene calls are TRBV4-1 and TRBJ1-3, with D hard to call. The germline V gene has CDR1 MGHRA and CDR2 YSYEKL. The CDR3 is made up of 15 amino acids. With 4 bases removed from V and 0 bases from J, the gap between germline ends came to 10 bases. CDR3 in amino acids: CASSREHLSGNTIYF. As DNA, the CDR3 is TGCGCCAGCAGCCGAGAGCATCTCTCTGGAAACACCATATATTTT.